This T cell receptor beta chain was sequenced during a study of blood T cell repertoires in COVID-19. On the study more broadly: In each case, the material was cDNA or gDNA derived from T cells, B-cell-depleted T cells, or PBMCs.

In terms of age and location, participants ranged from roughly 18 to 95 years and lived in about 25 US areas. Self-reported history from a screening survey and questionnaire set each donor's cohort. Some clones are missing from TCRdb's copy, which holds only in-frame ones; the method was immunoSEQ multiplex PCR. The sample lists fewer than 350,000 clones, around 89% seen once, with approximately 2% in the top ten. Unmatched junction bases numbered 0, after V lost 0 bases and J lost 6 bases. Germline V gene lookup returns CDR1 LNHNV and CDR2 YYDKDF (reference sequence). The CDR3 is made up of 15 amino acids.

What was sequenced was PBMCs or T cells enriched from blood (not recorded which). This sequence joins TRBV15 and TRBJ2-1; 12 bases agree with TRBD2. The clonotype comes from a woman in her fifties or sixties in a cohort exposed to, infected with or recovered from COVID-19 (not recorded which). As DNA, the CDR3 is TGTGCCACCAGCAGAGAACTAGCGGGAGGCAATGAGCAGTTCTTC. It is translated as CATSRELAGGNEQFF.